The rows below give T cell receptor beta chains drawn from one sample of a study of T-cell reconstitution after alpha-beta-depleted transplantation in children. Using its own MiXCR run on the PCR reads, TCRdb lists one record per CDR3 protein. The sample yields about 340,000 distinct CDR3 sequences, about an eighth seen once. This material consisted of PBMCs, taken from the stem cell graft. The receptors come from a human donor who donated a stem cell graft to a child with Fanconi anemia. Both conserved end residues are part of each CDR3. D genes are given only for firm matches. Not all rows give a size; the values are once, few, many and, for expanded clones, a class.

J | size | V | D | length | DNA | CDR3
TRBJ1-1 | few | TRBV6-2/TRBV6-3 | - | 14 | TGTGCCAGCAGTCCCCGGGGGCCTAACACTGAAGCTTTCTTT | CASSPRGPNTEAFF
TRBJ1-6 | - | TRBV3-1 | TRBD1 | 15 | TGTGCCAGCAGCCAGGCTCGGACAGGGGATTCACCCCTCCACTTT | CASSQARTGDSPLHF
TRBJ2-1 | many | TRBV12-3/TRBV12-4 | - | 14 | TGTGCCAGCAGTCAAACCTTGCAGGGCGGGGAGCAGTTCTTC | CASSQTLQGGEQFF
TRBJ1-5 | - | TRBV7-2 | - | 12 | TGTGCCAGCAGCCTAAACAGCAAGCCCCAGCATTTT | CASSLNSKPQHF
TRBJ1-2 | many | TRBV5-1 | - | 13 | TGCGCCAGCAGCTCACAGGATTACTATGGCTACACCTTC | CASSSQDYYGYTF
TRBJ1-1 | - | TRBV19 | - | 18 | TGTGCCAGTAGTATCCCTCCTGACAGGCCGACAATGAACACTGAAGCTTTCTTT | CASSIPPDRPTMNTEAFF
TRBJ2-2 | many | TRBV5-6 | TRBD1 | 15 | TGTGCCAGCAGCTTGGTTGCAGGGGGCACCGGGGAGCTGTTTTTT | CASSLVAGGTGELFF
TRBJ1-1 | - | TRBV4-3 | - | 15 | TGCGCCAGCAGCCAAGATCTTGCAGGGAGCACTGAAGCTTTCTTT | CASSQDLAGSTEAFF
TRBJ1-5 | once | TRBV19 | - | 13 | TGTGCCAGTAGTGGCCAGCTCAATCAGCCCCAGCATTTT | CASSGQLNQPQHF
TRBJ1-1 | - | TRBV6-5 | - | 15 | TGTGCCAGCAGTTACTCGAACGGTGGGGACACTGAAGCTTTCTTT | CASSYSNGGDTEAFF
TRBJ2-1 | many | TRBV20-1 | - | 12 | TGCAGTGCCCCCAAGACCTGGGGTGAGCAGTTCTTC | CSAPKTWGEQFF
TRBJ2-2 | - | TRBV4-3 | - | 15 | TGCGCCAGCAGCCAAGATGGCCAGAGTTACGGGGAGCTGTTTTTT | CASSQDGQSYGELFF
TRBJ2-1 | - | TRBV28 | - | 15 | TGTGCCAGCAGTTTATTGGGGGGAGGCCACAATGAGCAGTTCTTC | CASSLLGGGHNEQFF
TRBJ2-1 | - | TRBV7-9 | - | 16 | TGTGCCAGCAACCGTCGGAGCAAAGACTCCTACAATGAGCAGTTCTTC | CASNRRSKDSYNEQFF
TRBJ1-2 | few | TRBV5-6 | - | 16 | TGTGCCAGCAGCTTGTTAGGTGCGGGCAGTAACTATGGCTACACCTTC | CASSLLGAGSNYGYTF
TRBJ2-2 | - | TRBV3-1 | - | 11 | TGTGCCAGCCTGGGGACCGGGGAGCTGTTTTTT | CASLGTGELFF
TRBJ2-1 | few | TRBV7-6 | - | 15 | TGTGCCAGCAGCTTAGGGGTCCCTATCGGGGGTGAGCAGTTCTTC | CASSLGVPIGGEQFF
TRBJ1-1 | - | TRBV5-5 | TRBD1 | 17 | TGTGCCAGCAGCTTCACAGGGGTCTCTACCCATTGGTCTGAAGCTTTCTTT | CASSFTGVSTHWSEAFF
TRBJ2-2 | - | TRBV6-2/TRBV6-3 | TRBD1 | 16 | TGTGCCAGCAGTCCCATAAGCAGGGGGCGTTCCGGGGAGCTGTTTTTT | CASSPISRGRSGELFF
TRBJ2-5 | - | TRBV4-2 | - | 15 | TGTGCCAGCAGCCAAGATAGCGTCGCAACCGGGACCCAGTACTTC | CASSQDSVATGTQYF
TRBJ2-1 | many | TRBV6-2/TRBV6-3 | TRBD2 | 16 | TGTGCCAGCAGTTTGGGACTAGCGGGGCCCTACAATGAGCAGTTCTTC | CASSLGLAGPYNEQFF
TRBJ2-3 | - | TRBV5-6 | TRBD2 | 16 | TGTGCCAGCAGCCCAAACCTAGCGGGGGTCACAGATACGCAGTATTTT | CASSPNLAGVTDTQYF
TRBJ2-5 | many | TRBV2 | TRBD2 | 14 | TGTGCCAGCAGTGAATCGCGGGGGCAAGAGACCCAGTACTTC | CASSESRGQETQYF
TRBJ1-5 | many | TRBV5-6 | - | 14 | TGTGCCAGCAGCACGGGGGGGAGCAATCAGCCCCAGCATTTT | CASSTGGSNQPQHF
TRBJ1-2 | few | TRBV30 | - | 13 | TGTGCCTGGAGTGTGGGGGACGCCTATGGCTACACCTTC | CAWSVGDAYGYTF
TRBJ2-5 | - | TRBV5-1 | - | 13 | TGCGCCAGCAGCTTGATCCAGGAAGAGACCCAGTACTTC | CASSLIQEETQYF
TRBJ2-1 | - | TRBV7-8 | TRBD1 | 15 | TGTGCCAGCAGCTTAGTAAGGGACAGTGACAATGAGCAGTTCTTC | CASSLVRDSDNEQFF
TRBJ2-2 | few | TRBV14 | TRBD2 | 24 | TGTGCCAGCAGCCAAGATCCCCTAAGCCTAGGCCTAGCGGGGGAGCGGCCTAGCACCGGGGAGCTGTTTTTT | CASSQDPLSLGLAGERPSTGELFF
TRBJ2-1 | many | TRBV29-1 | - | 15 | TGCAGCGTTGGAGAGCCCATAGCCCAGGGGCTTGAGCAGTTCTTC | CSVGEPIAQGLEQFF
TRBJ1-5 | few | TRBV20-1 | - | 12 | TGCAGTGCTACGGTAGGGGGTCAGCCCCAGCATTTT | CSATVGGQPQHF
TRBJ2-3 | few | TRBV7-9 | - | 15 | TGTGCCAGCAGTTATCCCGGGACGGCCCAGGATACGCAGTATTTT | CASSYPGTAQDTQYF
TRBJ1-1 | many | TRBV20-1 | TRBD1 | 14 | TGCAGTGCCAGTCCGACAGGGGCGAACACTGAAGCTTTCTTT | CSASPTGANTEAFF
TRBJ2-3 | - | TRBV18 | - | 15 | TGTGCCAGCGGGGGACTTGTCGCCGCCACAGATACGCAGTATTTT | CASGGLVAATDTQYF
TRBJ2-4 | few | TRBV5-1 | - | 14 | TGCGCCAGCAGTTTCACGGCGACTAAAAACATTCAGTACTTC | CASSFTATKNIQYF
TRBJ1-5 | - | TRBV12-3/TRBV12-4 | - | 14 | TGTGCCAGCAGTTTCGCCCCCTGGGACCAGCCCCAGCATTTT | CASSFAPWDQPQHF
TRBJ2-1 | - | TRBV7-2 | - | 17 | TGTGCCAGCAGGATGGCAGGGGGGTCAGGGGGAGGTAATGAGCAGTTCTTC | CASRMAGGSGGGNEQFF
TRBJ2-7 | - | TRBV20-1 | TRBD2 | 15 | TGCAGTGCTAGAGATTCGACTAGCGGGGGGTACGAGCAGTACTTC | CSARDSTSGGYEQYF
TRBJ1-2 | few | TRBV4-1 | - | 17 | TGCGCCAGCAGCCAAGCTAGAGGAGACAGCTCTAACTATGGCTACACCTTC | CASSQARGDSSNYGYTF
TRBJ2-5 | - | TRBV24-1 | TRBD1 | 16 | TGTGCCACCAGTGACGGGACAGGGGGAGGCGCAGAGACCCAGTACTTC | CATSDGTGGGAETQYF
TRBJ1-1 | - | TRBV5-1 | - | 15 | TGCGCCAGCAATGACCATAACAGAGGTTGGACTGAAGCTTTCTTT | CASNDHNRGWTEAFF
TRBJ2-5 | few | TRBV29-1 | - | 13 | TGCAGCGTTGAAGTGAGGCGAGAAGAGACCCAGTACTTC | CSVEVRREETQYF
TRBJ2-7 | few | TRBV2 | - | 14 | TGTGCCAGCAGTGAGGTCAGGGGGGGCTACGAGCAGTACTTC | CASSEVRGGYEQYF
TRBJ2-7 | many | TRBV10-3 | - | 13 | TGTGCCATCACTATACAGGCCGGGAACGAGCAGTACTTC | CAITIQAGNEQYF
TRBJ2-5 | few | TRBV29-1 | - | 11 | TGCAGCGCCATAAGGCAAGAGACCCAGTACTTC | CSAIRQETQYF
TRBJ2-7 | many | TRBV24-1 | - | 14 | TGTGCCACCAGTGATTCCACAGGAACATCGGGACGATACTTC | CATSDSTGTSGRYF
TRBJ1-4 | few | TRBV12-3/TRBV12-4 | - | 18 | TGTGCCAGCAGTCCCCAGAGTGTTCAGGGTATCATCAATGAAAAACTGTTTTTT | CASSPQSVQGIINEKLFF
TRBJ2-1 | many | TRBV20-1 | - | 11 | TGCGGAACGCCGGCCTACAATGAGCAGTTCTTC | CGTPAYNEQFF
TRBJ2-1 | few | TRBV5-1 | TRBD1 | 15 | TGCGCCAGCAGCTTGGATGGGACAGCCTCTAATGAGCAGTTCTTC | CASSLDGTASNEQFF
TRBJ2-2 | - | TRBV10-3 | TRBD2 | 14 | TGTGCCATCAGTGGACTAGCTGACACCGGGGAGCTGTTTTTT | CAISGLADTGELFF
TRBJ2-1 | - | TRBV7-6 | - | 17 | TGTGCCAGCAGCTTATTGGGAGGACACCAGGGAATGGATGAGCAGTTCTTC | CASSLLGGHQGMDEQFF
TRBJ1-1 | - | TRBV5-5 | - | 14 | TGTGCCAGCAGCTTGAGAGGGGATAACACTGAAGCTTTCTTT | CASSLRGDNTEAFF
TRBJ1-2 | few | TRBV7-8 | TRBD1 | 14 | TGTGCCAGCAGCTTCCGGGACAGTTTCTATGGCTACACCTTC | CASSFRDSFYGYTF
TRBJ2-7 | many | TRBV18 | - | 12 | TGTGCCAGCTCACCAGGTGGAGACGAGCAGTACTTC | CASSPGGDEQYF
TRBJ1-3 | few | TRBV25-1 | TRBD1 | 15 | TGTGCCAGCAGTGAACTGACCGGGACAGCGAACACCATATATTTT | CASSELTGTANTIYF